These 18 T cell receptor beta chains share one sample of origin, sequenced in a study of blood T cell repertoires in COVID-19. Data came from immunoSEQ multiplex PCR; TCRdb stores just in-frame clones and leaves some out. Of roughly 100,000 clones listed, more than 80% are singletons. What was sequenced was peripheral blood. Source of these receptors: a woman aged 60-70 years with acute or convalescent COVID-19.

The chain joins TRBV5-1 to TRBJ1-1; no definite D call. The V end was cut by 0 bases, the J end by 0 bases, with 15 bases between. This CDR3 spans 17 amino acids. Per germline, CDR1 SGHRS and CDR2 YFSETQ. CDR3 in DNA: TGCGCCAGCAGCTTGGCCATGAGGCCCTCCCTGAACACTGAAGCTTTCTTT. This codes for CASSLAMRPSLNTEAFF.

V and J are TRBV7-9 and TRBJ1-6; 7 bases map to TRBD1. Germline values: CDR1 SEHNR, CDR2 FQNEAQ (reference sequence). J was trimmed by 9 bases and V by 2 bases; bases with no gene match: 4. This CDR3 is 14 amino acids long. CDR3 coding DNA: TGTGCCAGCAGCTTAAACGGGGACAGTTCACCCCTCCACTTT. It is translated as CASSLNGDSSPLHF.

The V call is TRBV18, the J call TRBJ1-2; 8 bases align to TRBD1. Trimming took 4 bases from V and 1 from J; bases not matched to a gene: 5. The CDR3 has 15 residues. Germline V gene lookup returns CDR1 KGHSH and CDR2 LQKENI. As DNA, the CDR3 is TGTGCCAGCTCACTGACAGGGGATAATAACTATGGCTACACCTTC. Amino acids: CASSLTGDNNYGYTF.

The chain combines TRBV4-1 with TRBJ1-6, with D uncertain. The CDR3 length is 13 residues. Deletions cut 0 bases from V and 10 bases from J, with 7 bases between. Germline V CDR1 and CDR2: MGHRA, YSYEKL. The CDR3 DNA reads TGCGCCAGCAGCCAAGATCTCCGGTCACCCCTCCACTTT. This encodes CASSQDLRSPLHF.

The chain employs TRBV6-5 and TRBJ1-2, with 7 bases lining up with TRBD1. The CDR3 covers 14 residues. The V gene's germline CDR1 is MNHEY and CDR2 SVGAGI. Losses at the gene ends were 2 bases for V and 4 bases for J; bases not matched to a gene: 4. In DNA, the CDR3 is TGTGCCAGCAGTTACCGACAGGGTAGCTATGGCTACACCTTC. This encodes CASSYRQGSYGYTF.

The V call is TRBV7-9, the J call TRBJ1-3; D call uncertain. Trimming took off 5 bases at V and 0 bases at J, with 17 bases between the two ends. The CDR3 extends over 17 amino acids. Per the germline V gene, CDR1 is SEHNR and CDR2 is FQNEAQ (reference sequence). CDR3 DNA sequence: TGTGCCAGCAGCCTTCTCCTCGGGGAGCCCTCTGGAAACACCATATATTTT. Translating it yields CASSLLLGEPSGNTIYF.

The chain is built from TRBV19 and TRBJ1-5; no reliable D call. CDR1 and CDR2 (germline): LNHDA, SQIVND (reference sequence). V lost 3 bases, J lost 0 bases, and 24 bases lay in between. The CDR3 is 20 amino acids. The CDR3 nucleotides read TGTGCCAGTAGTATCCTGCTGGGCGGGAATTCTCTTATTAGCAATCAGCCCCAGCATTTT. It is translated as CASSILLGGNSLISNQPQHF.

The chain uses TRBV5-4 and TRBJ2-5; TRBD1 matches at 9 bases. Germline V lookup: CDR1 SGHNT, CDR2 YYREEE (reference sequence). J gave up 6 bases and V 1 base, and 4 bases lay outside the gene matches. The CDR3 consists of 14 residues. CDR3 nucleotides: TGTGCCAGCAGCTTGTACAGGGGGCCGAAGACCCAGTACTTC. As protein: CASSLYRGPKTQYF.

CDR3 sequence: CASSEALGTGWSDTQYF. CDR3 nucleotides: TGTGCCAGCAGTGAAGCACTAGGGACAGGTTGGTCAGATACGCAGTATTTT. The chain joins TRBV6-1 to TRBJ2-3; 8 nucleotides line up with TRBD1. The germline CDR1 and CDR2 sequences are MNHNS and SASEGT. The V segment lost 0 bases and the J segment 4 bases; nucleotides outside the gene matches: 9. The CDR3 has 17 amino acids.

This chain joins TRBV3-1 (or the pseudogene TRBV3-2) and TRBJ2-1; the match to TRBD2 covers 12 bases. The length of the CDR3 is 19 residues. V dropped 4 bases and J dropped 1; count of bases not matched to a gene: 11. Per germline, CDR1 LGHDT and CDR2 YNNKEL (reference sequence). CDR3 amino acids: CASSPPSGRAIRSYNEQFF. The CDR3 region has the DNA TGTGCCAGCAGCCCACCTAGCGGGAGGGCCATCAGGTCCTACAATGAGCAGTTCTTC.

The rearrangement joins TRBV30 to TRBJ2-7; 10 bases align to TRBD2. Per germline, CDR1 GTSNPN and CDR2 SVGIG (reference sequence). There are 13 residues in the CDR3. J gave up 11 bases and V 1 base, and 8 bases lay outside the gene matches. The CDR3 region is CAWSGGSGRIEYF. In DNA form, the CDR3 reads TGTGCCTGGAGTGGTGGTAGCGGGAGGATAGAGTACTTC.

V and J are TRBV2 and TRBJ1-2; 12 bases map to TRBD1. Looked up from germline, CDR1 is SNHLY and CDR2 is FYNNEI. The length of the CDR3 is 14 residues. V shed 4 bases and J 6 bases; nucleotides not matched to a gene: 3. The CDR3 spells CASSVRDRGHGYTF. CDR3 coding DNA: TGTGCCAGCAGTGTCCGGGACAGGGGGCATGGCTACACCTTC.

The gene calls are TRBV11-2 and TRBJ1-1, with D unresolved. Germline V gene data show CDR1 as SGHAT and CDR2 as FQNNGV. Trimming took off 1 base at V and 3 bases at J, with 6 bases between the two ends. This CDR3 has 13 residues. In DNA form, the CDR3 reads TGTGCCAGCAGCTTAGCCCTTTACACTGAAGCTTTCTTT. Translation gives CASSLALYTEAFF. The full variable domain, completed using reference TRBV11-2 and TRBJ1-1, is EAGVAQSPRYKIIEKRQSVAFWCNPISGHATLYWYQQILGQGPKLLIQFQNNGVVDDSQLPKDRFSAERLKGVDSTLKIQPAKLEDSAVYLCASSLALYTEAFFGQGTRLTVV.

The rearrangement uses TRBV6-6 and TRBJ1-4; unclear D gene. CDR3 length: 13 amino acids. The V end lost 9 bases, the J end lost 7 bases, and 15 bases lay between the germline ends. Looked up from germline, CDR1 is MNHNY and CDR2 is SVGAGI (reference sequence). CDR3 in amino acids: CASKPGEREKLFF. As DNA, the CDR3 is TGTGCCAGTAAGCCCGGCGAGCGTGAAAAACTGTTTTTT.

CDR3 coding DNA: TGTGCCAGTAGTATCGGAGGGCTCAGCACAGATACGCAGTATTTT. Encoded protein: CASSIGGLSTDTQYF. The rearrangement links TRBV19 to TRBJ2-3; D might be TRBD2 (6 bases). The CDR3 length is 15 residues. V lost 3 bases and J lost 0, with 10 bases in between. Germline values: CDR1 LNHDA, CDR2 SQIVND (reference sequence).

The V call is TRBV5-1, the J call TRBJ2-3, with D maybe TRBD2 (5 bases). The CDR3 has 16 residues. With 4 bases removed from V and 2 bases from J, the gap between germline ends came to 17 bases. Germline V gene lookup returns CDR1 SGHRS and CDR2 YFSETQ. The CDR3 sequence: CASSRLVGENTDTQYF. DNA for the CDR3: TGCGCCAGCAGCCGATTGGTCGGGGAAAACACAGATACGCAGTATTTT.

The chain employs TRBV27 and TRBJ2-7; D perhaps matches TRBD2 (8 bases). The germline CDR1 and CDR2 sequences are MNHEY and SMNVEV (reference sequence). The CDR3 is made up of 14 amino acids. V lost 5 bases to trimming and J lost 4 bases, with 15 bases between them. This chain's CDR3 is CASSPREGAYEQYF. DNA for the CDR3: TGTGCCAGCAGTCCTCGGGAGGGGGCTTACGAGCAGTACTTC.

The rearrangement links TRBV6-5 to TRBJ1-2, with 12 bases identical to TRBD1. This CDR3 region has 14 residues. CDR1 is MNHEY, CDR2 SVGAGI, per germline. The V and J ends lost 4 bases and 7 bases, in that order; junction bases with no gene match: 4. CDR3 bases: TGTGCCAGCAGTTTACCGGGACAGGGGGCTGGCTACACCTTC. It is translated as CASSLPGQGAGYTF.